Listed below are T cell receptor beta chains from one sample, sequenced in a study of control samples from healthy donors and cancer patients. The repertoire was sequenced with immunoSEQ multiplex PCR; TCRdb's copy has only in-frame clones and lacks some. The sample shows fewer than 20,000 clones, about 86% of them seen only once. Sequences were obtained from PBMCs. Receptors originate from a woman between 70 and 85 years old with colorectal cancer. CDR3s include the opening cysteine and the closing phenylalanine or tryptophan. The order of the fields is CDR3 length, J gene, V gene, clone size, D gene, CDR3 DNA, CDR3 protein. A D gene is named only where the DNA matches it firmly. The size field is filled for only some rows; it gives once, few, many or a size class.

cdr3_length: 15
j_call: TRBJ2-7
v_call: TRBV13
clone_size: -
d_call: TRBD2
cdr3_nt: TGTGCCAGCAGCTCCCAGCGGGAGGTTCCCTACGAGCAGTACTTC
cdr3_aa: CASSSQREVPYEQYF

cdr3_length: 11
j_call: TRBJ1-1
v_call: TRBV20-1
clone_size: -
d_call: -
cdr3_nt: TGCAGTGCTAGGCCTACAGTTGAAGCTTTCTTT
cdr3_aa: CSARPTVEAFF

cdr3_length: 15
j_call: TRBJ2-1
v_call: TRBV11-3
clone_size: -
d_call: -
cdr3_nt: TGTGCCAGCAGCTTAAGAAGGGACTCCTACAATGAGCAGTTCTTC
cdr3_aa: CASSLRRDSYNEQFF

cdr3_length: 15
j_call: TRBJ1-1
v_call: TRBV2
clone_size: -
d_call: -
cdr3_nt: TGTGCCAGCAGTGAATTTGCAGGGGTGAACACTGAAGCTTTCTTT
cdr3_aa: CASSEFAGVNTEAFF

cdr3_length: 15
j_call: TRBJ2-1
v_call: TRBV7-7
clone_size: -
d_call: TRBD1
cdr3_nt: TGTGCTAGCAGCTTAGGACAGGGGTCCTACAATGAGCAGTTCTTC
cdr3_aa: CASSLGQGSYNEQFF

cdr3_length: 15
j_call: TRBJ2-2
v_call: TRBV10-3
clone_size: -
d_call: TRBD1
cdr3_nt: TGTGCCATCAGTTCCCGAGACAGGGACACCGGGGAGCTGTTTTTT
cdr3_aa: CAISSRDRDTGELFF

cdr3_length: 12
j_call: TRBJ2-7
v_call: TRBV5-4
clone_size: -
d_call: -
cdr3_nt: TGTGCCAGCAGCCAAGGTACCTACGAGCAGTACTTC
cdr3_aa: CASSQGTYEQYF

cdr3_length: 18
j_call: TRBJ2-1
v_call: TRBV7-2
clone_size: -
d_call: -
cdr3_nt: TGTGCCAGCAGCTTAGTGGGGTTCCCGAACTTAACCTACAATGAGCAGTTCTTC
cdr3_aa: CASSLVGFPNLTYNEQFF

cdr3_length: 13
j_call: TRBJ2-2
v_call: TRBV2
clone_size: -
d_call: -
cdr3_nt: TGTGCCAGCAGTGATTGGGCATCCGGGGAGCTGTTTTTT
cdr3_aa: CASSDWASGELFF

cdr3_length: 19
j_call: TRBJ2-1
v_call: TRBV11-3
clone_size: -
d_call: TRBD2
cdr3_nt: TGTGCCAGCAGCTTGGCCGGGACTAGCGGGGAGCCTTCCTACAATGAGCAGTTCTTC
cdr3_aa: CASSLAGTSGEPSYNEQFF

cdr3_length: 15
j_call: TRBJ1-2
v_call: TRBV6-2/TRBV6-3
clone_size: -
d_call: -
cdr3_nt: TGTGCCAGCAGTCAGGGAACGACTGGGACGAGGGGCTACACCTTC
cdr3_aa: CASSQGTTGTRGYTF

cdr3_length: 12
j_call: TRBJ1-2
v_call: TRBV4-3
clone_size: -
d_call: -
cdr3_nt: TGCGCCAGCAGCCAAGGTCGGGGCGGCTACACCTTC
cdr3_aa: CASSQGRGGYTF

cdr3_length: 15
j_call: TRBJ1-2
v_call: TRBV9
clone_size: -
d_call: -
cdr3_nt: TGTGCCAGCAGCGTCTCGGACAGCCCTAACTATGGCTACACCTTC
cdr3_aa: CASSVSDSPNYGYTF

cdr3_length: 14
j_call: TRBJ2-7
v_call: TRBV6-1
clone_size: -
d_call: TRBD1
cdr3_nt: TGTGCCAGCAGTGAAGGGACAGGGTCCTACGAGCAGTACTTC
cdr3_aa: CASSEGTGSYEQYF

cdr3_length: 13
j_call: TRBJ2-1
v_call: TRBV19
clone_size: -
d_call: -
cdr3_nt: TGTGCCAGTAGTATCCTGACTCTCAATGAGCAGTTCTTC
cdr3_aa: CASSILTLNEQFF

cdr3_length: 12
j_call: TRBJ1-5
v_call: TRBV10-3
clone_size: -
d_call: -
cdr3_nt: TGTGCCATCAGTCCAGACTCCCAGTCCCAGCATTTT
cdr3_aa: CAISPDSQSQHF

cdr3_length: 13
j_call: TRBJ2-1
v_call: TRBV5-6
clone_size: -
d_call: -
cdr3_nt: TGTGCCAGCAGCCACAGGGTAATCAATGAGCAGTTCTTC
cdr3_aa: CASSHRVINEQFF

cdr3_length: 18
j_call: TRBJ2-6
v_call: TRBV7-2
clone_size: -
d_call: TRBD1
cdr3_nt: TGTGCCAGCAGCTCAGCCTGGACAGGTGTCATTGGGGCCAACGTCCTGACTTTC
cdr3_aa: CASSSAWTGVIGANVLTF

cdr3_length: 11
j_call: TRBJ1-2
v_call: TRBV12-3/TRBV12-4
clone_size: -
d_call: -
cdr3_nt: TGTGCCAGCAGTTTATTGGGAGGCTACACCTTC
cdr3_aa: CASSLLGGYTF

cdr3_length: 14
j_call: TRBJ1-6
v_call: TRBV6-2/TRBV6-3
clone_size: -
d_call: -
cdr3_nt: TGTGCCAGCAGTTTCGGGGGCGTCCATTCACCCCTCCACTTT
cdr3_aa: CASSFGGVHSPLHF

cdr3_length: 13
j_call: TRBJ1-2
v_call: TRBV11-3
clone_size: -
d_call: -
cdr3_nt: TGTGCCAGCAGCTTAAATGGGAAGAATGGCTACACCTTC
cdr3_aa: CASSLNGKNGYTF

cdr3_length: 17
j_call: TRBJ2-1
v_call: TRBV7-8
clone_size: -
d_call: TRBD2
cdr3_nt: TGTGCCAGCAGCATCCGACTAGCGGGGCTTTCCTACAATGAGCAGTTCTTC
cdr3_aa: CASSIRLAGLSYNEQFF

cdr3_length: 14
j_call: TRBJ2-3
v_call: TRBV20-1
clone_size: -
d_call: TRBD2
cdr3_nt: TGCAGTGCTAGTGGGGCGGGGGGCACAGATACGCAGTATTTT
cdr3_aa: CSASGAGGTDTQYF

cdr3_length: 12
j_call: TRBJ2-1
v_call: TRBV5-4
clone_size: -
d_call: -
cdr3_nt: TGTGCCAGCAGCTTGGAGGGGGATGAGCAGTTCTTC
cdr3_aa: CASSLEGDEQFF

cdr3_length: 16
j_call: TRBJ1-3
v_call: TRBV5-1
clone_size: -
d_call: TRBD1
cdr3_nt: TGCGCCAGCACCCCCTCCGGGACAGGGTCTGGAAACACCATATATTTT
cdr3_aa: CASTPSGTGSGNTIYF

cdr3_length: 14
j_call: TRBJ1-1
v_call: TRBV7-9
clone_size: -
d_call: -
cdr3_nt: TGTGCCAGCAGCAGCGGTCATCAGTCCACTGAAGCTTTCTTT
cdr3_aa: CASSSGHQSTEAFF

cdr3_length: 16
j_call: TRBJ1-5
v_call: TRBV13
clone_size: -
d_call: -
cdr3_nt: TGTGCCAGCAGCTTAGGGGCAGGGGCTGGGAATCAGCCCCAGCATTTT
cdr3_aa: CASSLGAGAGNQPQHF

cdr3_length: 15
j_call: TRBJ1-1
v_call: TRBV9
clone_size: few
d_call: -
cdr3_nt: TGTGCCAGCAGCGTAGTACCGGGTCTTGATACTGAAGCTTTCTTT
cdr3_aa: CASSVVPGLDTEAFF

cdr3_length: 18
j_call: TRBJ2-2
v_call: TRBV4-2
clone_size: once
d_call: TRBD2
cdr3_nt: TGTGCCAGCAGCCAAGATCCGGGCGGGGGGGCCCACACCGGGGAGCTGTTTTTT
cdr3_aa: CASSQDPGGGAHTGELFF

cdr3_length: 15
j_call: TRBJ2-5
v_call: TRBV18
clone_size: -
d_call: TRBD1
cdr3_nt: TGTGCCAGCTCACCTCCGGGCAGGGGGCGAGAGACCCAGTACTTC
cdr3_aa: CASSPPGRGRETQYF

cdr3_length: 15
j_call: TRBJ2-2
v_call: TRBV5-1
clone_size: -
d_call: -
cdr3_nt: TGCGCCAGCAGCTTGGGACGGGCGGGAACCGGGGAGCTGTTTTTT
cdr3_aa: CASSLGRAGTGELFF

cdr3_length: 13
j_call: TRBJ2-1
v_call: TRBV12-3/TRBV12-4
clone_size: -
d_call: -
cdr3_nt: TGTGCCAGCGTAGCGGACTCCTACAATGAGCAGTTCTTC
cdr3_aa: CASVADSYNEQFF

cdr3_length: 16
j_call: TRBJ1-5
v_call: TRBV7-9
clone_size: -
d_call: -
cdr3_nt: TGTGCCAGCAGCTTAGGGCAGGCGAATAGCAATCAGCCCCAGCATTTT
cdr3_aa: CASSLGQANSNQPQHF

cdr3_length: 17
j_call: TRBJ1-3
v_call: TRBV9
clone_size: -
d_call: -
cdr3_nt: TGTGCCAGCAGCGTGGGGATTGGGGCCTTGGCTGGAAACACCATATATTTT
cdr3_aa: CASSVGIGALAGNTIYF

cdr3_length: 13
j_call: TRBJ2-2
v_call: TRBV27
clone_size: -
d_call: -
cdr3_nt: TGTGCCAGCCAGGGATGGGTTGCCGGGGAGCTGTTTTTT
cdr3_aa: CASQGWVAGELFF

cdr3_length: 14
j_call: TRBJ1-4
v_call: TRBV11-3
clone_size: -
d_call: -
cdr3_nt: TGTGCCAGCAGCTTAGCAGGGTCGAATGAAAAACTGTTTTTT
cdr3_aa: CASSLAGSNEKLFF

cdr3_length: 13
j_call: TRBJ2-3
v_call: TRBV29-1
clone_size: -
d_call: -
cdr3_nt: TGCAGCGTTGAAGGACAGGTATTAGATACGCAGTATTTT
cdr3_aa: CSVEGQVLDTQYF

cdr3_length: 15
j_call: TRBJ1-1
v_call: TRBV6-6
clone_size: -
d_call: TRBD1
cdr3_nt: TGTGCCAGCAGTTATCCAGGGGGCAGGAACACTGAAGCTTTCTTT
cdr3_aa: CASSYPGGRNTEAFF

cdr3_length: 15
j_call: TRBJ2-1
v_call: TRBV13
clone_size: -
d_call: -
cdr3_nt: TGTGCCAGCAGTCGAGGCACCAACTCCTACAATGAGCAGTTCTTC
cdr3_aa: CASSRGTNSYNEQFF

cdr3_length: 13
j_call: TRBJ2-7
v_call: TRBV29-1
clone_size: -
d_call: TRBD2
cdr3_nt: TGCAGCGTTAGAGCGGGAGGCCGCTACGAGCAGTACTTC
cdr3_aa: CSVRAGGRYEQYF

cdr3_length: 14
j_call: TRBJ1-2
v_call: TRBV5-1
clone_size: -
d_call: -
cdr3_nt: TGCGCCAGCAGCTTGGAGAGGGGCGTAGGTGGCTACACCTTC
cdr3_aa: CASSLERGVGGYTF

cdr3_length: 12
j_call: TRBJ1-1
v_call: TRBV11-2
clone_size: -
d_call: -
cdr3_nt: TGTGCCAGCAGCTCCGTGAGCACTGAAGCTTTCTTT
cdr3_aa: CASSSVSTEAFF

cdr3_length: 16
j_call: TRBJ2-1
v_call: TRBV5-1
clone_size: -
d_call: TRBD1
cdr3_nt: TGCGCCAGCACCCTGTCGGGGACAGGGGGGAACAATGAGCAGTTCTTC
cdr3_aa: CASTLSGTGGNNEQFF